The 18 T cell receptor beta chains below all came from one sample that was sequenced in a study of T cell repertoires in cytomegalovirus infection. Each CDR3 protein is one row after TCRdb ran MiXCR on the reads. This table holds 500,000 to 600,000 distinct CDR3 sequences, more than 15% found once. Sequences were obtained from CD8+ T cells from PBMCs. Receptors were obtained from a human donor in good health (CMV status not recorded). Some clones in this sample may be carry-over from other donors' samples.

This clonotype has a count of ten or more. The CDR3 protein is CASGLGVSGLLGDNEQFF. In nucleotides, the CDR3 is TGTGCTAGTGGTTTGGGTGTCTCTGGACTCCTAGGGGACAATGAGCAGTTCTTC. The chain employs TRBV12-5 and TRBJ2-1; possibly TRBD1 or TRBD2 for D (5 bases each). The ends were cut back, 1 base at V and 5 bases at J, with 21 bases in the middle. CDR1 and CDR2 (germline): LGHNT, FRNRAP. There are 18 residues in the CDR3.

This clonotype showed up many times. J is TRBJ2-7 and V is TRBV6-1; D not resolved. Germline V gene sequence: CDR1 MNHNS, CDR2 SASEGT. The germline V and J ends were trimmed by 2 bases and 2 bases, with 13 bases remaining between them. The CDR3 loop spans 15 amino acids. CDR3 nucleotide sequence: TGTGCCAGCAGTGAAAGGGCGTCCGCCGCCTACGAGCAGTACTTC. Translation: CASSERASAAYEQYF.

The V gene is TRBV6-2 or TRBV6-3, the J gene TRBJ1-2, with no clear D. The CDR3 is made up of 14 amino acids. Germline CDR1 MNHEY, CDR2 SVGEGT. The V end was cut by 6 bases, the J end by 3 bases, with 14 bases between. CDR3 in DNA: TGTGCCAGCAGCCACCCCGGGGTCGACTATGGCTACACCTTC. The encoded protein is CASSHPGVDYGYTF.

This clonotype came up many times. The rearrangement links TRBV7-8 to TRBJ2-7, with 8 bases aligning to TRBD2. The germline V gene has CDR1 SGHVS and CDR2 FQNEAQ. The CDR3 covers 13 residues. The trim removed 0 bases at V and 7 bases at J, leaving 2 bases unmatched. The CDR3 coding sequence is TGTGCCAGCAGCTTAGCGGGGACTAGAGAGCAGTACTTC. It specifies CASSLAGTREQYF.

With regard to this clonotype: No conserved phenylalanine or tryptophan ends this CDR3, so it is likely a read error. CDR3 loop: CASSFPGTKYGYTL. In DNA, the CDR3 is TGTGCCAGCAGCTTCCCCGGGACAAAATATGGCTACACCTTA. The rearrangement uses TRBV13 and TRBJ1-2; possible D gene TRBD1, 6 bases. V lost 3 bases and J lost 5, with 13 bases in between. CDR3 length: 14 amino acids. Germline CDR1 PRHDT, CDR2 FYEKMQ (reference sequence).

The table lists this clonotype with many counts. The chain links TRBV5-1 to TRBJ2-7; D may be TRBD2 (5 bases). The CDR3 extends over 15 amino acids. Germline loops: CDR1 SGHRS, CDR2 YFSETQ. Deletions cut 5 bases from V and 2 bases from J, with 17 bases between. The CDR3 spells CASRAVGSGAYEQYF. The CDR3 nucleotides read TGCGCCAGCAGGGCTGTTGGGAGTGGTGCCTACGAGCAGTACTTC.

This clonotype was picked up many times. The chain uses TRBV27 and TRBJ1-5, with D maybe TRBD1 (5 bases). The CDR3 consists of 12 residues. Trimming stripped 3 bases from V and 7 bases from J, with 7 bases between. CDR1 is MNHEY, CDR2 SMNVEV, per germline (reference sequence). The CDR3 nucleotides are TGTGCCAGCAGTTTTTGGGGCCAGCCCCAGCATTTT. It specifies CASSFWGQPQHF.

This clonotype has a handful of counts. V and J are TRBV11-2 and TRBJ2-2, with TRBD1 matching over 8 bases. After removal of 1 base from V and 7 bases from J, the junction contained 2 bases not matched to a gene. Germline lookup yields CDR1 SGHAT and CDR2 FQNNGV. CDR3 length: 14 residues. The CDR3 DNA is TGTGCCAGCAGCTTAGTGACAGGGGTCGGGGAGCTGTTTTTT. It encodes CASSLVTGVGELFF.

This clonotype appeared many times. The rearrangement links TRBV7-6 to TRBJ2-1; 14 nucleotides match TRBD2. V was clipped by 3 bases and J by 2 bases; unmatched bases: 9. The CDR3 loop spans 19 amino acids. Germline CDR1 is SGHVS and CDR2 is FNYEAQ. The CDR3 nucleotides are TGTGCCAGCAGCTTCCGACTAGCGGGGGGGCCTTTCCCCTACAATGAGCAGTTCTTC. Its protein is CASSFRLAGGPFPYNEQFF.

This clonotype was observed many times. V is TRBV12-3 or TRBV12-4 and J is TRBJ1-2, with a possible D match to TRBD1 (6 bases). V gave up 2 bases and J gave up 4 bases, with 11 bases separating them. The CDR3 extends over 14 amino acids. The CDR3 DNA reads TGTGCCAGCAGTTTACAGGGAGGGGGCTATGGCTACACCTTC. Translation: CASSLQGGGYGYTF.

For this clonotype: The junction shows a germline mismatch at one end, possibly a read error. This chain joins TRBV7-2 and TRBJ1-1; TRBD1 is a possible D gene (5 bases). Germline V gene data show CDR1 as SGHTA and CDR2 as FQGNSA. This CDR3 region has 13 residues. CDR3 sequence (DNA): TGTGCCAGCAGCTTCAACTCGGGGACTGAAGCTTTTTTT. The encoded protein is CASSFNSGTEAFF.

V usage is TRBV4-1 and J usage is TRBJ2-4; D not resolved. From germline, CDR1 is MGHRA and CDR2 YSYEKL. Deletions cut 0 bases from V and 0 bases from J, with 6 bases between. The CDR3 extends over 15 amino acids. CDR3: CASSQEESAKNIQYF. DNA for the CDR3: TGCGCCAGCAGCCAAGAAGAATCAGCCAAAAACATTCAGTACTTC.

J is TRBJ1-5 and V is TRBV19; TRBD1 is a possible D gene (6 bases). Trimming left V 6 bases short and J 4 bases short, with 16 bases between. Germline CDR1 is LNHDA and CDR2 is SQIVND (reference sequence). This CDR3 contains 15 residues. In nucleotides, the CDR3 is TGTGCCAGTAGCCCCCAGGGGCGCGGTAATCAGCCCCAGCATTTT. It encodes CASSPQGRGNQPQHF. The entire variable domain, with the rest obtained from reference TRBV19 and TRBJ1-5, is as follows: DGGITQSPKYLFRKEGQNVTLSCEQNLNHDAMYWYRQDPGQGLRLIYYSQIVNDFQKGDIAEGYSVSREKKESFPLTVTSAQKNPTAFYLCASSPQGRGNQPQHFGDGTRLSIL.

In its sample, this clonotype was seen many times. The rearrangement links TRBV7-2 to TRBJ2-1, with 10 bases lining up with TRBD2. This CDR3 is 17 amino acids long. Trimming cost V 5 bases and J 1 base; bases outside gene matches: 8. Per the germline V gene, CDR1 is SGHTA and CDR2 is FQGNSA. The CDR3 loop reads CASSTPGTSVSYNEQFF. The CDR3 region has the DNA TGTGCCAGCAGCACTCCCGGGACTAGCGTATCCTACAATGAGCAGTTCTTC.

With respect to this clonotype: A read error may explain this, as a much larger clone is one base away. The DNA for the CDR3 is TGTGCCAGCAGCTCTGGCGGGGGGGGACTGAACACTGACGCTTTCTTT. Translating it yields CASSSGGGGLNTDAFF. V is TRBV7-9 and J is TRBJ1-1; D might be TRBD1 (5 bases). Germline assignment: CDR1 SEHNR and CDR2 FQNEAQ (reference sequence). The CDR3 spans 16 residues.

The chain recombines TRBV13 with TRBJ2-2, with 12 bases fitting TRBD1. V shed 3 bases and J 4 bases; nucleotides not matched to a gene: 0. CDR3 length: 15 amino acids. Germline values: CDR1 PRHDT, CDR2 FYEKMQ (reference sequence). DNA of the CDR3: TGTGCCAGCAGCTTGGGACAGGGGGCCACCGGGGAGCTGTTTTTT. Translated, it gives CASSLGQGATGELFF.

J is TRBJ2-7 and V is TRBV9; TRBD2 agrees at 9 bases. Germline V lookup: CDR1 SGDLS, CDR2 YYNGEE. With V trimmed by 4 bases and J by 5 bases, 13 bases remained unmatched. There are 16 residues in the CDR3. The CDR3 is CASSPFGPSGRNEQYF. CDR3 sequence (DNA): TGTGCCAGCAGCCCCTTTGGGCCAAGCGGGAGGAACGAGCAGTACTTC. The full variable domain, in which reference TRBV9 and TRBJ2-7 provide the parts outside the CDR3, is DSGVTQTPKHLITATGQRVTLRCSPRSGDLSVYWYQQSLDQGLQFLIQYYNGEERAKGNILERFSAQQFPDLHSELNLSSLELGDSALYFCASSPFGPSGRNEQYFGPGTRLTVT.

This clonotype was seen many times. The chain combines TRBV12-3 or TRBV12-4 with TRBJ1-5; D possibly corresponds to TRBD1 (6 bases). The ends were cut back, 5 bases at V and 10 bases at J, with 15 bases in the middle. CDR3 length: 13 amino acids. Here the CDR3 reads CASSDGGRSPQHF. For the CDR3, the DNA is TGTGCCAGCAGTGACGGGGGGCGTTCACCCCAGCATTTT.